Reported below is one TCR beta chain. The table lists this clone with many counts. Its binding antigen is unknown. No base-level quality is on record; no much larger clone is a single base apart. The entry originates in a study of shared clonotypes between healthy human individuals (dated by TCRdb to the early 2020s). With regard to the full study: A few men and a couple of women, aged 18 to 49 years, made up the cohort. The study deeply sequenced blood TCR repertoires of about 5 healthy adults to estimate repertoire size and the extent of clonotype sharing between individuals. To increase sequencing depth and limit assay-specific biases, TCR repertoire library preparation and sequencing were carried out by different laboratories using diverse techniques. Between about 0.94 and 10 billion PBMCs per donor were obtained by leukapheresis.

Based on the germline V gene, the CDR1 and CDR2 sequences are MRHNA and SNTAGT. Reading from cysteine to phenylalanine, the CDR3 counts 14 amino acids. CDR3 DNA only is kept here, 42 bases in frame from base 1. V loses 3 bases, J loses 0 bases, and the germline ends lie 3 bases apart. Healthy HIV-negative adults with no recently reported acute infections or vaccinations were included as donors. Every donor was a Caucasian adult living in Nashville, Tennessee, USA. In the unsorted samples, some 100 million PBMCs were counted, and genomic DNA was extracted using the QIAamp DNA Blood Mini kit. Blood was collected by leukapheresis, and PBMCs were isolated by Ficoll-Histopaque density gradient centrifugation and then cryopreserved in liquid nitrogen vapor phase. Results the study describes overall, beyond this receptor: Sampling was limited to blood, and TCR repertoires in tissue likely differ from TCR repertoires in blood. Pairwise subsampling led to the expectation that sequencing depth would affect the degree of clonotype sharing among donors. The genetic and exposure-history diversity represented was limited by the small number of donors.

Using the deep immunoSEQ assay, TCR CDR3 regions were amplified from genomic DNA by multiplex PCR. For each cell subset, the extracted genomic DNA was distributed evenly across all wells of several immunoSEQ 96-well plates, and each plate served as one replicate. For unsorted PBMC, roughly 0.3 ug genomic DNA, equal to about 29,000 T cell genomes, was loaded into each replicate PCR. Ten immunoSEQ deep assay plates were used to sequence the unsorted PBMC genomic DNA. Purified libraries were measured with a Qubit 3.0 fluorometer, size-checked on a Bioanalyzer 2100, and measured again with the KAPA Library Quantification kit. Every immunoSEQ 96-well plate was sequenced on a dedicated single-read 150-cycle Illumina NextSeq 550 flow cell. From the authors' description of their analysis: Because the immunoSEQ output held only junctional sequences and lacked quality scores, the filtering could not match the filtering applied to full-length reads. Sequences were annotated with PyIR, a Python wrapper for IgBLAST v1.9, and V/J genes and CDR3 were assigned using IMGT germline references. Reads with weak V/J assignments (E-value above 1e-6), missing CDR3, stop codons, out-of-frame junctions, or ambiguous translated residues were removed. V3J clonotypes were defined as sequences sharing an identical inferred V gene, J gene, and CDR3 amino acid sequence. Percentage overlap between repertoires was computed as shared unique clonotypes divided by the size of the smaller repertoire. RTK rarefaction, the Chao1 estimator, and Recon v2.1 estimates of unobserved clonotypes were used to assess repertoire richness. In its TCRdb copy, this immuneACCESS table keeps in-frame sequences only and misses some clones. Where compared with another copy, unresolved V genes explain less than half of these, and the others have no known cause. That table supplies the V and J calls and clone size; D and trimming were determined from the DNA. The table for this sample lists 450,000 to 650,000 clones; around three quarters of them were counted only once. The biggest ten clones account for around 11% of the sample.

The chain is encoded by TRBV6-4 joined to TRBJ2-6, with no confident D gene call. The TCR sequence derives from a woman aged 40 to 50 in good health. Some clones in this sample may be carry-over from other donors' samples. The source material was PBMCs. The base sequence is TGTGCCAGCAGTGAGGGCTCTGGGGCCAACGTCCTGACTTTC. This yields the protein CASSEGSGANVLTF.